The 26 T cell receptor beta chains presented below share a single source sample, sequenced in a study of blood T cell repertoires in COVID-19 (TCRdb year 2020). The library was prepared using the immunoSEQ multiplex PCR assay. TCRdb stores this immuneACCESS table with in-frame sequences only. Part of the clones is absent; in the studies checked, under half of the shortfall reflects unresolved V genes, and no reason is known for the rest. This sample is represented by approximately 280,000 clones; about 90% of them were singletons. The ten largest clones represent 1.5% to 2% of the sample. The sample consisted of PBMCs or T cells enriched from blood (not recorded which). These receptors came from a woman under 30 with acute COVID-19.

The rearrangement links TRBV5-5 to TRBJ2-7; D unresolved. V lost 0 bases and J 6 bases, leaving 10 bases between the germline ends. The CDR3 contains 13 residues. The germline V gene has CDR1 SGHKS and CDR2 YYEKEE (reference sequence). CDR3 DNA: TGTGCCAGCAGCTTGGAACGGAGCACCGAGCAGTACTTC. This gives the protein CASSLERSTEQYF.

The rearrangement links TRBV13 to TRBJ2-3, with 8 bases lining up with TRBD2. V lost 1 base and J lost 1; bases outside the gene matches: 1. Germline V CDR1 and CDR2: PRHDT, FYEKMQ (reference sequence). CDR3 size: 15 residues. CDR3 sequence: CASSLAGGGTDTQYF. CDR3 nucleotides: TGTGCCAGCAGCTTAGCGGGAGGGGGCACAGATACGCAGTATTTT.

With respect to this clone: The germline gene is not matched at one end of the junction; a read error may be the cause. The chain recombines TRBV28 with TRBJ2-7, with 10 bases aligning to TRBD1. The CDR3 extends over 15 amino acids. Germline V gene data show CDR1 as MDHEN and CDR2 as SYDVKM. CDR3: CASSGGTGVSDEQYF. The CDR3 nucleotides are TGTGCCAGCAGTGGGGGGACAGGGGTCTCCGACGAGCAGTACTTC.

The chain carries TRBV24-1 and TRBJ2-7; TRBD1 might be the D (7 bases). Deletions cut 5 bases from V and 5 bases from J, with 18 bases between. The CDR3 covers 15 residues. Germline V lookup: CDR1 KGHDR, CDR2 SFDVKD. The CDR3 sequence is CATSAGGLGLNEQYF. In DNA form, the CDR3 reads TGTGCCACCAGTGCAGGGGGACTGGGCCTGAACGAGCAGTACTTC.

With regard to this clone: The sample has other DNA sequences that encode this CDR3 too. As DNA, the CDR3 is TGTGCCAGCAGCTCGACTAGCGGGAGAGGCGCAGATACGCAGTATTTT. It codes for CASSSTSGRGADTQYF. V and J are TRBV7-9 and TRBJ2-3; 12 nucleotides match TRBD2. The CDR3 sequence is 16 residues long. Germline values: CDR1 SEHNR, CDR2 FQNEAQ (reference sequence). V lost 4 bases, J lost 4 bases, and 6 bases stayed unmatched.

With regard to this clone: One end of the junction varies from germline; a read error may be responsible. This chain connects TRBV11-3 to TRBJ2-2; possibly TRBD2 for D (6 bases). CDR1 SGHNT and CDR2 YENEEA come from the germline V gene. The CDR3 length is 15 residues. The CDR3 bases are TGTGCCAGCAGCACTACTAGCTTTAACAGCGGGGAGCTGTTTTTT. Its protein product is CASSTTSFNSGELFF.

The CDR3 sequence: CASSAGTDGNTIYF. CDR3 bases: TGTGCCAGTAGTGCCGGGACAGATGGAAACACCATATATTTT. V is TRBV19 and J is TRBJ1-3, with 7 bases aligning to TRBD1. Trimming at V came to 5 bases and at J to 3 bases, leaving 4 bases not matched to a gene. The CDR3 has 14 amino acids. Germline V gene sequence: CDR1 LNHDA, CDR2 SQIVND (reference sequence).

This chain connects TRBV19 to TRBJ1-1; D is uncertain. Trimming removed 4 bases at V and 5 bases at J, with 11 bases between. The germline gives CDR1 LNHDA, CDR2 SQIVND (reference sequence). This CDR3 region has 13 residues. The CDR3 DNA follows: TGTGCCAGTAGTACCGGGCGAGGGACTGAAGCTTTCTTT. Amino acid sequence: CASSTGRGTEAFF. Supplemented by reference TRBV19 and TRBJ1-1, the full variable domain reads DGGITQSPKYLFRKEGQNVTLSCEQNLNHDAMYWYRQDPGQGLRLIYYSQIVNDFQKGDIAEGYSVSREKKESFPLTVTSAQKNPTAFYLCASSTGRGTEAFFGQGTRLTVV.

This rearrangement joins TRBV28 to TRBJ2-1; no clear D. CDR1 and CDR2 from the germline V gene are MDHEN and SYDVKM. The V end lost 2 bases, the J end lost 1 base, and 6 bases lay between the germline ends. The CDR3 sequence is 14 residues long. The CDR3 DNA follows: TGTGCCAGCAGTTTAGAAGCGTCCTACAATGAGCAGTTCTTC. It translates to CASSLEASYNEQFF.

This clone has only a few counts. The chain uses TRBV5-1 and TRBJ1-5; perhaps TRBD1 as D (6 bases). V lost 1 base and J lost 2, with 7 bases in between. Germline assignment: CDR1 SGHRS and CDR2 YFSETQ. The CDR3 is 14 residues long. The CDR3 loop reads CASSLSGGNQPQHF. The CDR3, as DNA: TGCGCCAGCAGCTTGTCAGGGGGCAATCAGCCCCAGCATTTT.

The chain combines TRBV3-1 (or the pseudogene TRBV3-2) with TRBJ1-2; D unclear. Germline CDR1 and CDR2: LGHDT and YNNKEL (reference sequence). V lost 1 base and J lost 8, with 11 bases in between. The CDR3 covers 13 residues. The CDR3 region is CASSQVASGGYTF. The CDR3 coding sequence is TGTGCCAGCAGCCAAGTCGCAAGCGGGGGCTACACCTTC.

The CDR3 DNA follows: TGTGCCAGCAGCTTAGGTACAGATCAGCCCCAGCATTTT. Protein product: CASSLGTDQPQHF. This chain connects TRBV7-8 to TRBJ1-5; D is undetermined. Trimming took 1 base from V and 5 from J, leaving 6 bases between them. CDR1 is SGHVS and CDR2 is FQNEAQ in the germline V gene. This CDR3 is 13 amino acids long.

This clone occurred once. V usage is TRBV10-3 and J usage is TRBJ2-7; TRBD2 matches 7 bases. Germline lookup yields CDR1 ENHRY and CDR2 SYGVKD. The length of the CDR3 is 14 residues. The junction had 7 bases not matched to a gene; V was cut back by 6 bases and J by 2 bases. The CDR3 spells CAISSSSGPYEQYF. The DNA of the CDR3 is TGTGCCATCAGCTCCTCTAGCGGCCCCTACGAGCAGTACTTC.

This clone was seen only once. The chain uses TRBV11-2 and TRBJ2-7; 10 bases align to TRBD2. The germline CDR1 and CDR2 sequences are SGHAT and FQNNGV. V trimming: 4 bases; J trimming: 2 bases; junction bases outside the gene matches: 5. This CDR3 contains 15 residues. As DNA, the CDR3 is TGTGCCAGCAGCTATACTAGCGGGATGACCTACGAGCAGTACTTC. Protein sequence: CASSYTSGMTYEQYF.

The rearrangement joins TRBV20-1 to TRBJ2-7; a possible D gene is TRBD1 (6 bases). The V and J ends lost 3 bases and 7 bases respectively, with 10 bases between them. This CDR3 is 11 amino acids long. Germline CDR1 reads DFQATT; CDR2 reads SNEGSKA (reference sequence). CDR3 nucleotide sequence: TGCAGTGCTAGGACAGGAGAAGAGCAGTACTTC. As protein: CSARTGEEQYF.

The chain carries TRBV14 and TRBJ1-1; a possible D gene is TRBD1 (5 bases). The V end lost 0 bases, the J end lost 0 bases, and 11 bases lay between the germline ends. Germline-derived CDR1 and CDR2 are SGHDN and FVKESK. The CDR3 extends over 16 amino acids. Written as DNA, the CDR3 is TGTGCCAGCAGCCAAGATTTTGGCAGGGTGAACACTGAAGCTTTCTTT. Its translation: CASSQDFGRVNTEAFF.

This rearrangement joins TRBV7-9 to TRBJ2-7, with 7 bases fitting TRBD1. The CDR3 is 14 amino acids. Germline CDR1 SEHNR, CDR2 FQNEAQ (reference sequence). J was trimmed by 3 bases and V by 2 bases; bases with no gene match: 4. In nucleotides, the CDR3 is TGTGCCAGCAGCTTATCCAGGACAGGCTACGAGCAGTACTTC. The encoded protein is CASSLSRTGYEQYF. The whole variable domain, filled in from reference TRBV7-9 and TRBJ2-7, reads DTGVSQNPRHKITKRGQNVTFRCDPISEHNRLYWYRQTLGQGPEFLTYFQNEAQLEKSRLLSDRFSAERPKGSFSTLEIQRTEQGDSAMYLCASSLSRTGYEQYFGPGTRLTVT.

This clone was observed a single time. The rearrangement links TRBV10-1 to TRBJ2-2; 7 bases line up with TRBD2. The CDR3 is 14 amino acids. Germline lookup yields CDR1 WNHNN and CDR2 SYGVQD (reference sequence). Trimming at V came to 4 bases and at J to 1 base, leaving 0 bases not matched to a gene. This CDR3 reads CASSASGNTGELFF. For the CDR3, the DNA is TGCGCCAGCAGTGCTAGCGGGAACACCGGGGAGCTGTTTTTT.

This sequence joins TRBV5-1 and TRBJ2-6; tentatively, D is TRBD1 (5 bases). Looked up from germline, CDR1 is SGHRS and CDR2 is YFSETQ. Trimming cost V 3 bases and J 1 base, with 26 bases left between them. The CDR3 totals 21 residues. For the CDR3, the DNA is TGCGCCAGCAGCTCCTATTTGATCTCGCAGGTAGGGGTGTCTGGGGCCAACGTCCTGACTTTC. The encoded protein is CASSSYLISQVGVSGANVLTF.

The gene calls are TRBV27 and TRBJ2-5; 10 nucleotides align to TRBD2. Looked up from germline, CDR1 is MNHEY and CDR2 is SMNVEV (reference sequence). With 5 bases clipped from V and 2 bases from J, the junction kept 5 bases outside the gene matches. CDR3 size: 15 residues. The CDR3 loop is CASSLGTSEQETQYF. CDR3 DNA sequence: TGTGCCAGCAGTCTTGGGACTAGCGAACAAGAGACCCAGTACTTC.

The genes are TRBV5-1 and TRBJ2-5; tentatively, D is TRBD1 (7 bases). Germline CDR1 is SGHRS and CDR2 is YFSETQ. This CDR3 spans 16 amino acids. Between the trimmed V and J ends, which lost 1 base and 4 bases, there was a span of 17 bases. Here the CDR3 DNA reads TGCGCCAGCAGCTTGAGACAGGGACTTAATGGAGAGACCCAGTACTTC. This encodes CASSLRQGLNGETQYF.

The J gene is TRBJ2-1, the V gene TRBV7-3; weak D call: TRBD2 (5 bases). In germline, CDR1 is SGHTA, CDR2 FQGTGA. The CDR3 runs 13 residues. V was trimmed by 2 bases and J by 11 bases, leaving 13 bases between them. The CDR3 nucleotides read TGTGCCAGCAGCTTAGTAGAGGGTGTCAAGCAGTTCTTC. This encodes CASSLVEGVKQFF.

The chain joins TRBV19 to TRBJ1-4; a weak D match, TRBD1 (5 bases). This CDR3 contains 15 residues. Trimming cost V 6 bases and J 3 bases, with 14 bases left between them. Per germline, CDR1 LNHDA and CDR2 SQIVND (reference sequence). In DNA, the CDR3 is TGTGCCAGTAGATTGCAGGGTGGCGCTAATGAAAAACTGTTTTTT. This sequence encodes CASRLQGGANEKLFF.

This clone appeared a few times. CDR3 sequence (DNA): TGTGCCAGCAGTGCCCGGACTAGCGGAGCCCCCTACGAGCAGTACTTC. Protein: CASSARTSGAPYEQYF. The rearrangement links TRBV6-2 or TRBV6-3 to TRBJ2-7; 10 nucleotides agree with TRBD2. V lost 5 bases, J lost 2 bases, and 9 bases stayed unmatched. CDR3 size: 16 residues. Germline V gives CDR1 MNHEY, CDR2 SVGEGT.

V usage is TRBV3-1 (or the pseudogene TRBV3-2) and J usage is TRBJ1-3; D not certain. Looked up from germline, CDR1 is LGHDT and CDR2 is YNNKEL (reference sequence). The V end was cut by 0 bases, the J end by 8 bases, with 8 bases between. There are 13 residues in the CDR3. Here the CDR3 DNA reads TGTGCCAGCAGCCAAGATTTCGGGTACACCATATATTTT. This gives the protein CASSQDFGYTIYF.

This clone was picked up one time. The J gene is TRBJ2-7, the V gene TRBV6-2 or TRBV6-3; D is unresolved. Germline assignment: CDR1 MNHEY and CDR2 SVGEGT. The CDR3 loop spans 14 amino acids. V lost 0 bases to trimming and J lost 4 bases, with 10 bases between them. The CDR3 nucleotides read TGTGCCAGCAGTTACTCGAGCGCTGGATACGAGCAGTACTTC. This encodes CASSYSSAGYEQYF.